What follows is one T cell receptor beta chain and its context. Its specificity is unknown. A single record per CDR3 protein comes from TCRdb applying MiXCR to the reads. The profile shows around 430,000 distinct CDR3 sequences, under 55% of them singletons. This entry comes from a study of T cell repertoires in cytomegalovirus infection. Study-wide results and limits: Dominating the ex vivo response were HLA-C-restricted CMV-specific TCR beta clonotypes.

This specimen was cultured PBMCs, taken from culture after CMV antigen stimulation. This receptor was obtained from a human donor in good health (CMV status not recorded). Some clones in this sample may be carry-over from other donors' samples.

The CDR3: CASSQGQREWNEQFF. The CDR3 nucleotides are TGCGCCAGCAGCCAAGGGCAGCGGGAGTGGAATGAGCAGTTCTTC. The genes are TRBV4-1 and TRBJ2-1, with 8 bases fitting TRBD2. The V gene end was trimmed by 1 base and the J gene end by 7 bases; junction bases not matched to a gene: 6. CDR1 is MGHRA, CDR2 YSYEKL, per germline. CDR3 length: 15 amino acids.